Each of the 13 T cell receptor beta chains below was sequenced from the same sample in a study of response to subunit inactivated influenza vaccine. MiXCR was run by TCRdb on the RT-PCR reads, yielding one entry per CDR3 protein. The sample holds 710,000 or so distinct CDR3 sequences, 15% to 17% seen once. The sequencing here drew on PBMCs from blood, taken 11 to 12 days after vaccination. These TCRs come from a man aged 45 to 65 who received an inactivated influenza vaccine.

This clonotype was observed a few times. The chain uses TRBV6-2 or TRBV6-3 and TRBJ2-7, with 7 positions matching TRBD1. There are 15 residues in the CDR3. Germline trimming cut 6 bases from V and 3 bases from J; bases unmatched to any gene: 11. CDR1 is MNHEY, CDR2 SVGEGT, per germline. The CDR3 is CASRAGTARIYEQYF. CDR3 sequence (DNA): TGTGCCAGCAGAGCCGGGACAGCGAGGATCTACGAGCAGTACTTC.

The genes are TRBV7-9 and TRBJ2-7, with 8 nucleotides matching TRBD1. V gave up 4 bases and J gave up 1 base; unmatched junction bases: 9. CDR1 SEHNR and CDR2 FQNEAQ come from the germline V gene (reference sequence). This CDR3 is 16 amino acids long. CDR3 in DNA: TGTGCCAGCAGCTCCCCCCGTGGGACAGGTTCCTACGAGCAGTACTTC. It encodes CASSSPRGTGSYEQYF.

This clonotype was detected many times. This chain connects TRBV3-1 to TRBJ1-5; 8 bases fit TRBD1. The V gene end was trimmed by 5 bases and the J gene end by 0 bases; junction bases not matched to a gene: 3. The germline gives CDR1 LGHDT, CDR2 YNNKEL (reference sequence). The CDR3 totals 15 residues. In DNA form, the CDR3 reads TGTGCCAGCAGCTTGACAGGGGCTAGCAATCAGCCCCAGCATTTT. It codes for CASSLTGASNQPQHF. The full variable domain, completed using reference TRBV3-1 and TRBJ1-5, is DTAVSQTPKYLVTQMGNDKSIKCEQNLGHDTMYWYKQDSKKFLKIMFSYNNKELIINETVPNRFSPKSPDKAHLNLHINSLELGDSAVYFCASSLTGASNQPQHFGDGTRLSIL.

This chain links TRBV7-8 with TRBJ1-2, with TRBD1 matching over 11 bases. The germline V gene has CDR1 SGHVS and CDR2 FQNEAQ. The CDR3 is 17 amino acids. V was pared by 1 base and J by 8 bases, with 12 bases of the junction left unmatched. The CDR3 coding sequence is TGTGCCAGCAGCTTAGAGCCTTTTGGACAGGGGGCTCGGGGCTACACCTTC. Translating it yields CASSLEPFGQGARGYTF.

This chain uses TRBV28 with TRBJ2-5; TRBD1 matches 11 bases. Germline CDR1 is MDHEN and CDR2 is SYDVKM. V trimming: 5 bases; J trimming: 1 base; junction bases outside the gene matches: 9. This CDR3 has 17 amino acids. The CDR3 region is CASSPRDRGFLQETQYF. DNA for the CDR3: TGTGCCAGCAGTCCGCGGGACAGGGGGTTTCTCCAAGAGACCCAGTACTTC.

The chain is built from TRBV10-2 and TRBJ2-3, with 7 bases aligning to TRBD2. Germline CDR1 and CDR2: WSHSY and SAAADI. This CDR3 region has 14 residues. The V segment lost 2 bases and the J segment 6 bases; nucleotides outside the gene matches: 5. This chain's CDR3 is CASSEGAGGDTQYF. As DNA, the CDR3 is TGCGCCAGCAGTGAGGGGGCCGGGGGGGATACGCAGTATTTT.

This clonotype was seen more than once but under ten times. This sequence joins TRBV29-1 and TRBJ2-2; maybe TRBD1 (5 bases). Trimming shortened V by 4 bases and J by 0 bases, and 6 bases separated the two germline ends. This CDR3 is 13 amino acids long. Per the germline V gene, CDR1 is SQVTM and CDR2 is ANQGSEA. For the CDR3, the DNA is TGCAGCGTTGTAGGGGCGAACACCGGGGAGCTGTTTTTT. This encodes CSVVGANTGELFF.

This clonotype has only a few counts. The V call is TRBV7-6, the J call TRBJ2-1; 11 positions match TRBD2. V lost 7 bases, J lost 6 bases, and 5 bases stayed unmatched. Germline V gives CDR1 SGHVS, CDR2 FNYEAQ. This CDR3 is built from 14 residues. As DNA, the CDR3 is TGTGCCAGCACCCTGACTAGCGGGGTCAATGAGCAGTTCTTC. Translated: CASTLTSGVNEQFF.

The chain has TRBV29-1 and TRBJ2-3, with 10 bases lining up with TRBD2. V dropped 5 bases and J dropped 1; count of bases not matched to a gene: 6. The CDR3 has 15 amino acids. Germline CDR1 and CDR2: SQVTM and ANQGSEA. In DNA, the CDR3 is TGCAGCGTTAATCCAGCGGGAGGGGGCACAGATACGCAGTATTTT. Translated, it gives CSVNPAGGGTDTQYF.

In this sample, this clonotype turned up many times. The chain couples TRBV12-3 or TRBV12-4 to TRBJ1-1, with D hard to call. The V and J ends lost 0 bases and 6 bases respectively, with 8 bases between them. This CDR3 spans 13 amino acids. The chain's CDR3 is CASSLAGPPEAFF. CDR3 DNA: TGTGCCAGCAGTTTAGCCGGGCCCCCTGAAGCTTTCTTT.

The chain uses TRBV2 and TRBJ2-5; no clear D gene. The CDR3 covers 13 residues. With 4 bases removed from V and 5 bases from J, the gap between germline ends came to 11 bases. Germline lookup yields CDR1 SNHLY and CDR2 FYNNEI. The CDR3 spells CASSAGVTETQYF. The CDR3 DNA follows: TGTGCCAGCAGTGCTGGGGTTACGGAGACCCAGTACTTC.

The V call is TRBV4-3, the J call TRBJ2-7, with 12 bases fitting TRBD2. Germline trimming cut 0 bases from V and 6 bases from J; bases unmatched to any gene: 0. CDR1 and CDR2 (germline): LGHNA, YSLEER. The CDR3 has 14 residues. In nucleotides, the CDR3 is TGCGCCAGCAGCCAAGAACTAGCGGGAGGCGAGCAGTACTTC. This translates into CASSQELAGGEQYF.

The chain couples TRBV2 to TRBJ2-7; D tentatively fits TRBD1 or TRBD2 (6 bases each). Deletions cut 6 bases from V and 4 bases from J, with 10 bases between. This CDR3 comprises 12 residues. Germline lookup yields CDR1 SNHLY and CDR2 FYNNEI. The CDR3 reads CASRQGGYEQYF. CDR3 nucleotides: TGTGCCAGCAGACAAGGGGGGTACGAGCAGTACTTC.